What follows describes a single T cell receptor (beta chain). Its antigen is undetermined. Patients chosen for sequencing had CD8+CD57+ cells that had expanded, as shown by flow cytometry. This CDR3 has 14 residues. The germline gives CDR1 SQVTM, CDR2 ANQGSEA. V dropped 0 bases and J dropped 5 bases, with 13 bases sitting between them. It was genomic DNA that served as the template for profiling TCR beta VDJ and CDR3. TCRdb re-analysed the reads in MiXCR, keeping a single row per CDR3 protein. The table shows 150,000 to 170,000 distinct CDR3 sequences, with over 50% occurring only once. The entry originates in a study of CD8+CD57+ T cells in acquired aplastic anemia. Points from the study as a whole: Patients and controls shared under 35 CD8+ CDR3 sequences, highly expressed in patients.

The sequence was collected from a human donor with aplastic anemia. What was sequenced was sorted CD4+, CD8+, or CD8+CD57+ T cells (not recorded which) from PBMCs. The chain uses TRBV29-1 and TRBJ1-2; D call uncertain. Here the CDR3 reads CSVEDGTATYGYTF. The CDR3 DNA is TGCAGCGTTGAAGATGGCACAGCAACATATGGCTACACCTTC. Together with reference TRBV29-1 and TRBJ1-2, the CDR3 gives the full variable domain: SAVISQKPSRDICQRGTSLTIQCQVDSQVTMMFWYRQQPGQSLTLIATANQGSEATYESGFVIDKFPISRPNLTFSTLTVSNMSPEDSSIYLCSVEDGTATYGYTFGSGTRLTVV.